These 4 T cell receptor beta chains were all obtained from the same sample, sequenced in a study of cytomegalovirus exposure and HLA in healthy donors. PCR was performed using 60 Vbeta and 13 Jbeta primers. Libraries were prepared by immunoSEQ multiplex PCR; TCRdb keeps only in-frame clonotypes and omits some of them. The repertoire consists of approximately 150,000 clones, with around 72% occurring once and the leading ten covering 2% to 2.5%. The material sequenced was PBMCs. The receptors derive from a man aged 40-49 years in good health and CMV-seronegative.

V usage is TRBV5-1 and J usage is TRBJ2-2; TRBD1 is a possible D gene (6 bases). Trimming stripped 4 bases from V and 0 bases from J, with 19 bases between. The CDR3 length is 18 residues. Germline V gives CDR1 SGHRS, CDR2 YFSETQ. CDR3 protein: CASSPRTVKASNTGELFF. The CDR3, as DNA: TGCGCCAGCAGCCCCAGGACAGTTAAAGCGTCGAACACCGGGGAGCTGTTTTTT.

The chain uses TRBV27 and TRBJ2-7, with 9 bases aligning to TRBD1. From germline, CDR1 is MNHEY and CDR2 SMNVEV (reference sequence). The CDR3 runs 19 residues. With 5 bases clipped from V and 2 bases from J, the junction kept 19 bases outside the gene matches. The CDR3 nucleotides read TGTGCCAGCAGTGCGGTCCCCGGGACAGGGATCGGTGTGCCCTACGAGCAGTACTTC. This encodes CASSAVPGTGIGVPYEQYF.

The count of this clone is one. V is TRBV30 and J is TRBJ1-1, with D tentatively TRBD1 (5 bases). The length of the CDR3 is 14 residues. The germline V and J ends were trimmed by 2 bases and 1 base, with 11 bases remaining between them. CDR1 is GTSNPN, CDR2 SVGIG, per germline (reference sequence). CDR3: CAWSTGRENTEAFF. In DNA, the CDR3 is TGTGCCTGGAGTACTGGCAGGGAGAACACTGAAGCTTTCTTT.

V is TRBV5-1 and J is TRBJ2-7, with TRBD1 as a possible D gene (6 bases). The CDR3 runs to 13 residues. Trimming took 3 bases from V and 1 from J, leaving 8 bases between them. Per germline, CDR1 SGHRS and CDR2 YFSETQ. For the CDR3, the DNA is TGCGCCAGCAGCTCCGGGACATCCTACGAGCAGTACTTC. This encodes CASSSGTSYEQYF. The whole variable domain, filled in from reference TRBV5-1 and TRBJ2-7, reads KAGVTQTPRYLIKTRGQQVTLSCSPISGHRSVSWYQQTPGQGLQFLFEYFSETQRNKGNFPGRFSGRQFSNSRSEMNVSTLELGDSALYLCASSSGTSYEQYFGPGTRLTVT.